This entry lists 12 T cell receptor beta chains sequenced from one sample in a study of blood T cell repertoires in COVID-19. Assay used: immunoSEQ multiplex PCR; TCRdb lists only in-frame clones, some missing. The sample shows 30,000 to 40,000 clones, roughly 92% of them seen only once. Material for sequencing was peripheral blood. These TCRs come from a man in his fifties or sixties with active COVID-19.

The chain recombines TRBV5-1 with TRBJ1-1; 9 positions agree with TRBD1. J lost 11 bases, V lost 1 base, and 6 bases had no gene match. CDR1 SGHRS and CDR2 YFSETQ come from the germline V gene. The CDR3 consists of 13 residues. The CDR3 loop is CASSLNRGQGAFF. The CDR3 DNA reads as TGCGCCAGCAGCTTGAACAGGGGGCAGGGGGCTTTCTTT.

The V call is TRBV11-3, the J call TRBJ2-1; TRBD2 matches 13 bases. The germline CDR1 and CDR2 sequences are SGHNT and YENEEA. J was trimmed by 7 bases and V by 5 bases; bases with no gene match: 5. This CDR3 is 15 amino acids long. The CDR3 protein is CASSRWTSGGNEQFF. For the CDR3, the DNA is TGTGCCAGCAGCCGCTGGACTAGCGGGGGAAATGAGCAGTTCTTC. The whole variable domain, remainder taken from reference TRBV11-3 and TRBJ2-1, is EAGVVQSPRYKIIEKKQPVAFWCNPISGHNTLYWYLQNLGQGPELLIRYENEEAVDDSQLPKDRFSAERLKGVDSTLKIQPAELGDSAVYLCASSRWTSGGNEQFFGPGTRLTVL.

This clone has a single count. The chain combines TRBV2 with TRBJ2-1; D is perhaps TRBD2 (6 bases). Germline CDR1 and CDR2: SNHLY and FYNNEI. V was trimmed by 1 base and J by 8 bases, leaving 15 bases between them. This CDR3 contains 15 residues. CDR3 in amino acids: CASSEVAGPEDEQFF. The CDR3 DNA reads TGTGCCAGCAGTGAAGTTGCGGGACCCGAGGATGAGCAGTTCTTC.

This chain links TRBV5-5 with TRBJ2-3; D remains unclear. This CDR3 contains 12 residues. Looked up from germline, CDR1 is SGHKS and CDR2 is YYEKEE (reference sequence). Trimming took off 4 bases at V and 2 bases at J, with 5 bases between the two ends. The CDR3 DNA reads TGTGCCAGCAGCCATTCCACAGATACGCAGTATTTT. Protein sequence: CASSHSTDTQYF.

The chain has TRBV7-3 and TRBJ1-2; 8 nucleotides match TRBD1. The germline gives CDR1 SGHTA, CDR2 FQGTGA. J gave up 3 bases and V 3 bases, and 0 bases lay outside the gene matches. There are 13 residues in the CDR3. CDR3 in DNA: TGTGCCAGCAGCTTGGACAGGGACTATGGCTACACCTTC. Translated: CASSLDRDYGYTF.

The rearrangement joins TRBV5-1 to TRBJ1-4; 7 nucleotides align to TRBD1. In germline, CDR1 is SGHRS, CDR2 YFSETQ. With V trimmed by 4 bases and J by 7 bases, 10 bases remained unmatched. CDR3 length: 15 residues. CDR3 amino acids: CASSDSGTDPEKLFF. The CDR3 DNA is TGCGCCAGCAGCGATTCCGGGACAGACCCTGAAAAACTGTTTTTT. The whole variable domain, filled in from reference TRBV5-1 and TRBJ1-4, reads KAGVTQTPRYLIKTRGQQVTLSCSPISGHRSVSWYQQTPGQGLQFLFEYFSETQRNKGNFPGRFSGRQFSNSRSEMNVSTLELGDSALYLCASSDSGTDPEKLFFGSGTQLSVL.

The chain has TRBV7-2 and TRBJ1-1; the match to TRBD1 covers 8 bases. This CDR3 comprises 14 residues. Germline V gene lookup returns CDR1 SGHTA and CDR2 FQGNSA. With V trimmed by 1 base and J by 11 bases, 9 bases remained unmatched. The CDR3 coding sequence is TGTGCCAGCAGCTTAGGACCTCTGGCAGGGGGCGCTTTCTTT. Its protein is CASSLGPLAGGAFF.

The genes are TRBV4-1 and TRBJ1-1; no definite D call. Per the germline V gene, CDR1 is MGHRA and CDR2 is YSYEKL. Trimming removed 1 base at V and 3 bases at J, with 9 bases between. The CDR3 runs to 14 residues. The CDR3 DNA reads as TGCGCCAGCAGCCAAGTTAGTTCCGACACTGAAGCTTTCTTT. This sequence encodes CASSQVSSDTEAFF.

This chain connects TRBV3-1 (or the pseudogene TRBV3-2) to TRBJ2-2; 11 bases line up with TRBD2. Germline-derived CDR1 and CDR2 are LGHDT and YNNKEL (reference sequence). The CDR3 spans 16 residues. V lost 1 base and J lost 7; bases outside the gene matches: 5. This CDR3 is CASSQGLAGGHGELFF. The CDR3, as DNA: TGTGCCAGCAGCCAAGGGCTAGCGGGGGGCCACGGGGAGCTGTTTTTT.

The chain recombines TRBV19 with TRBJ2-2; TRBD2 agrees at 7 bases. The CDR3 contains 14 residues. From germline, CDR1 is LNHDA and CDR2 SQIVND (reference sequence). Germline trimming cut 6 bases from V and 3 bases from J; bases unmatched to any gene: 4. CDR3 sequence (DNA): TGTGCCAGTAGGGGAGGGGTATACACCGGGGAGCTGTTTTTT. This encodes CASRGGVYTGELFF.

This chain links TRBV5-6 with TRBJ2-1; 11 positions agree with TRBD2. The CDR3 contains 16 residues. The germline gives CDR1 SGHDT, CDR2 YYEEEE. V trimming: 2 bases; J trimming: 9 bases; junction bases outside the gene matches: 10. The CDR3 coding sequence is TGTGCCAGCAGCTTTTTGTTAGCGGGAGGGAAGGTTGAGCAGTTCTTC. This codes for CASSFLLAGGKVEQFF. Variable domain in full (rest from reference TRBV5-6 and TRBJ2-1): DAGVTQSPTHLIKTRGQQVTLRCSPKSGHDTVSWYQQALGQGPQFIFQYYEEEERQRGNFPDRFSGHQFPNYSSELNVNALLLGDSALYLCASSFLLAGGKVEQFFGPGTRLTVL.

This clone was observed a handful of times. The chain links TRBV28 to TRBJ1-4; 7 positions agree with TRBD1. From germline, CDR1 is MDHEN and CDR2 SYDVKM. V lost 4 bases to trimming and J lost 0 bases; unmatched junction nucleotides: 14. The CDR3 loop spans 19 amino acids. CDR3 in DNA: TGTGCCAGCAGTTCCCCCCCCGGGACAGAGCTAGCAACTAATGAAAAACTGTTTTTT. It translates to CASSSPPGTELATNEKLFF.